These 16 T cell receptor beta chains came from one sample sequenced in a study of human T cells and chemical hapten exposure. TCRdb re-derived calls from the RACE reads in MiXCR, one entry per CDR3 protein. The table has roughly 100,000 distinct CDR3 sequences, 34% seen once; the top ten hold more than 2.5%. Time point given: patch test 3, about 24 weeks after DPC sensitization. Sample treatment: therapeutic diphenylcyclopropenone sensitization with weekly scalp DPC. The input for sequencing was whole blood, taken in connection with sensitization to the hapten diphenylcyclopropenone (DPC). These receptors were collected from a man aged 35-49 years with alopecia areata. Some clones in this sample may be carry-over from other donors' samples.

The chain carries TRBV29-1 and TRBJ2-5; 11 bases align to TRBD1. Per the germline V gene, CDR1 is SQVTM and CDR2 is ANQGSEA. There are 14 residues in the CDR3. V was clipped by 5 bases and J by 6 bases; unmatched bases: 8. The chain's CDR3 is CSVSPGQGGQTQYF. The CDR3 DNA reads TGCAGCGTTTCGCCGGGACAGGGGGGGCAGACCCAGTACTTC.

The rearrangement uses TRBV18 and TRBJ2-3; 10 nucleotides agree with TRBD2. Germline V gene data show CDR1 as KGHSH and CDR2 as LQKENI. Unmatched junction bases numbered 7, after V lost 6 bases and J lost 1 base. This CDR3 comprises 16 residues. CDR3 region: CASSLGTSDRTDTQYF. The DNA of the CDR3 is TGTGCCAGCTCGCTCGGGACTAGCGATCGCACAGATACGCAGTATTTT.

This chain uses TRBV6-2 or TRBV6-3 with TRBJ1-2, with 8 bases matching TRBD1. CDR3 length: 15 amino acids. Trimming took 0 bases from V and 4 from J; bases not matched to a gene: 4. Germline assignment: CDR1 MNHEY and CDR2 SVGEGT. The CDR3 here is CASSYSQGAVYGYTF. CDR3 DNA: TGTGCCAGCAGTTACTCGCAGGGGGCTGTCTATGGCTACACCTTC.

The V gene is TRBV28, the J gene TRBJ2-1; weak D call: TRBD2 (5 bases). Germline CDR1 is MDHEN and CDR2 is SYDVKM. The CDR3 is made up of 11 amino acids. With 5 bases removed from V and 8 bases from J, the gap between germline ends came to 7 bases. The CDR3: CASSEDYEQFF. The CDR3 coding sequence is TGTGCCAGCAGTGAGGACTATGAGCAGTTCTTC.

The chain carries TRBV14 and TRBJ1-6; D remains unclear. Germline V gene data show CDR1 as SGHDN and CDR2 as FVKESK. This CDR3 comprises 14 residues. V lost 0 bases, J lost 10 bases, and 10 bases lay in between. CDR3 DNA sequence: TGTGCCAGCAGCCAAGAACCCCCTGGGTCACCCCTCCACTTT. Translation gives CASSQEPPGSPLHF.

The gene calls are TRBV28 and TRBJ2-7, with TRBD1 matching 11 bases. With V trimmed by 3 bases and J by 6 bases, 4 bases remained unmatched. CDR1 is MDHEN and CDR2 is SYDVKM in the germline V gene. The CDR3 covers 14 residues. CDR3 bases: TGTGCCAGCAGTTTGGGACAGGGGGTCGCCGAGCAGTACTTC. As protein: CASSLGQGVAEQYF.

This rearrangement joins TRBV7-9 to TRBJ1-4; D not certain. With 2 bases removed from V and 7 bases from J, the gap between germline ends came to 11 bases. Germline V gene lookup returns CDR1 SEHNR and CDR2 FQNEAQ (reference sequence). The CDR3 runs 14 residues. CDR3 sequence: CASSLSQEGEKLFF. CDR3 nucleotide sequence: TGTGCCAGCAGCTTAAGCCAGGAAGGTGAAAAACTGTTTTTT.

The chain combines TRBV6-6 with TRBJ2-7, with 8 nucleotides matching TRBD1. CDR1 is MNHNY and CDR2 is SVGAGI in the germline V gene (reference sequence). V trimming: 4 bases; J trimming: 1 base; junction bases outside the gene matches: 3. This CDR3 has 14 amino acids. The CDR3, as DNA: TGTGCCAGCAGTTTGGGACAGGAGTCCTACGAGCAGTACGTC. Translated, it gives CASSLGQESYEQYV.

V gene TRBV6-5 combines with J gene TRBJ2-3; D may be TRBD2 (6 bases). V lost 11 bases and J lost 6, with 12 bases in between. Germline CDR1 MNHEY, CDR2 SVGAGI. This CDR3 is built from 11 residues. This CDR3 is CASFRGDTQYF. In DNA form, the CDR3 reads TGTGCCTCCTTCCGGGGGGATACGCAGTATTTT.

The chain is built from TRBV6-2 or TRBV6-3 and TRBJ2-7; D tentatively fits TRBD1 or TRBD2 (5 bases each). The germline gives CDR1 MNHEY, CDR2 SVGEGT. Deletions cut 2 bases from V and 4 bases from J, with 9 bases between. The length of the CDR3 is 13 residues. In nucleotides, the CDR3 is TGTGCCAGCAGTTACGCGAGGGGTTACGAGCAGTACTTC. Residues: CASSYARGYEQYF.

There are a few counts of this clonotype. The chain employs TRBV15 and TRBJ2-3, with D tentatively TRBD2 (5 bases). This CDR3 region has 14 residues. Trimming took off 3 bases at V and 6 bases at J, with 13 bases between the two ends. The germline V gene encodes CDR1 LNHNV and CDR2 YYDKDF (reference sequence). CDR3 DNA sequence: TGTGCCACCAGCAGGGCTCTAGCAAGTGATACGCAGTATTTT. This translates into CATSRALASDTQYF.

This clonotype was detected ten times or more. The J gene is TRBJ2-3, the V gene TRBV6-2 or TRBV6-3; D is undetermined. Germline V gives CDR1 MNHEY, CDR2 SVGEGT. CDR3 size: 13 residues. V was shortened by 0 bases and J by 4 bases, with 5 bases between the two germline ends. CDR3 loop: CASSYSSSDTQYF. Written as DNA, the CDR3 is TGTGCCAGCAGTTACTCCTCCTCAGATACGCAGTATTTT.

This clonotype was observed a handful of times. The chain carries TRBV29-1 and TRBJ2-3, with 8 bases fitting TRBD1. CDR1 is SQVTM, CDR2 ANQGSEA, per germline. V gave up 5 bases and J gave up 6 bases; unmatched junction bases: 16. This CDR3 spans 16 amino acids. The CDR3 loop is CSVQEPDRALRDTQYF. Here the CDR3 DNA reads TGCAGCGTTCAGGAACCGGACAGGGCGCTGCGGGATACGCAGTATTTT.

The CDR3 reads CASSLAPRGGLGANVLTF. CDR3 in DNA: TGTGCCAGCAGCTTAGCGCCAAGAGGAGGGCTGGGGGCCAACGTCCTGACTTTC. V is TRBV7-2 and J is TRBJ2-6, with D possibly matching TRBD2 (6 bases). CDR1 SGHTA and CDR2 FQGNSA come from the germline V gene. The CDR3 covers 18 residues. Trimming removed 0 bases from V and 4 bases from J, with 16 bases in between.

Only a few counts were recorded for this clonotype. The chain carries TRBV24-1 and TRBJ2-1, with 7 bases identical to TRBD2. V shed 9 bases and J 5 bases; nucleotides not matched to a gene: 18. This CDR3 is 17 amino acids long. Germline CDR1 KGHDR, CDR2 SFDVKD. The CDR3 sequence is CATEGTSGAGSNNEQFF. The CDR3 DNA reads TGTGCCACCGAGGGGACCAGCGGGGCTGGCAGTAACAATGAGCAGTTCTTC.

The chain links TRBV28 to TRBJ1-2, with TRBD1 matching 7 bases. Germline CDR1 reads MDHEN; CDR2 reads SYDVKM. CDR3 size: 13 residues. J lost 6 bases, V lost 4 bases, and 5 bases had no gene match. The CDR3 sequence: CASSYLGGDGYTF. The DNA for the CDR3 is TGTGCCAGCAGTTATTTAGGGGGCGATGGCTACACCTTC.